The 5 T cell receptor beta chains given below trace back to one sample, sequenced in a study of a mutant IDH1 vaccine in newly diagnosed glioma. Which antigens these TCRs recognize remains unknown. Measured with immunoSEQ multiplex PCR; TCRdb has only the in-frame clones, and not every one. The table includes around 40,000 clones, around 76% detected once. Documented time point: week 23, last vaccination. Every vaccine dose comprised 300 ug of mutant IDH1 20-mer peptide plus topical imiquimod. Material: PBMCs, obtained from a glioma patient whose treatment included an IDH1 peptide vaccine. These TCRs come from a man aged 50 to 59 with glioma.

The sample holds a few counts of this clone. The CDR3 coding sequence is TGTGCCAGCAGTGCTCGAACGGTGGAAAAACTGTTTTTT. Translation: CASSARTVEKLFF. The rearrangement joins TRBV2 to TRBJ1-4, with no clear D. The V gene lost 4 bases and the J gene lost 8 bases, with 11 bases spanning the gap. There are 13 residues in the CDR3. The germline gives CDR1 SNHLY, CDR2 FYNNEI.

V usage is TRBV2 and J usage is TRBJ2-2; D is unresolved. Trimming cost V 6 bases and J 1 base, with 9 bases left between them. The CDR3 spans 14 residues. In germline, CDR1 is SNHLY, CDR2 FYNNEI. CDR3 coding DNA: TGTGCCAGCAGGAAGGACGGGAACACCGGGGAGCTGTTTTTT. Translation gives CASRKDGNTGELFF.

This clone was counted a few times. The chain is built from TRBV6-5 and TRBJ1-1; D is perhaps TRBD1 (5 bases). CDR3 length: 11 residues. Germline V gives CDR1 MNHEY, CDR2 SVGAGI. V lost 7 bases and J 3 bases, leaving 6 bases between the germline ends. CDR3 residues: CASTGDTEAFF. CDR3 DNA: TGTGCCAGCACGGGGGACACTGAAGCTTTCTTT.

The J gene is TRBJ2-5, the V gene TRBV5-6; D assignment may be TRBD1 or TRBD2 (6 bases each). The CDR3 totals 18 residues. Germline V gene lookup returns CDR1 SGHDT and CDR2 YYEEEE. Trimming removed 4 bases from V and 5 bases from J, with 27 bases in between. The CDR3 region has the DNA TGTGCCAGCAGCGCCCCCGTTCTGGGGGGCTCGTTTACGGAGACCCAGTACTTC. Its protein product is CASSAPVLGGSFTETQYF.

The chain uses TRBV9 and TRBJ2-2; D is undetermined. The V gene lost 2 bases and the J gene lost 5 bases, with 16 bases spanning the gap. The CDR3 sequence is 16 residues long. CDR1 is SGDLS and CDR2 is YYNGEE in the germline V gene. Here the CDR3 DNA reads TGTGCCAGCAGCGTGCGGTCGGGCAGTAATACCGGGGAGCTGTTTTTT. It yields the protein CASSVRSGSNTGELFF.